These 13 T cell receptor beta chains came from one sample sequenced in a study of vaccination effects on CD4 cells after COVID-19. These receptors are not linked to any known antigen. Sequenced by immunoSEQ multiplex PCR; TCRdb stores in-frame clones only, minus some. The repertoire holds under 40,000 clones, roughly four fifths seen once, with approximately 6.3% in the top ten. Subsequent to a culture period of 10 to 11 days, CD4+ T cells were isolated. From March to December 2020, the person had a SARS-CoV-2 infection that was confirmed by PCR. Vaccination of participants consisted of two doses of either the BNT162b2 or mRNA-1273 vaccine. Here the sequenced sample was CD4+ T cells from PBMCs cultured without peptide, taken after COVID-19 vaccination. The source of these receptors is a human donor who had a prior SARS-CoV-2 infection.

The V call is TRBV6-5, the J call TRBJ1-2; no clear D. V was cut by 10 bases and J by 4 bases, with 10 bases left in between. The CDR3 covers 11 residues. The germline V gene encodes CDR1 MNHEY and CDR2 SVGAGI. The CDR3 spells CAIWYSYGYTF. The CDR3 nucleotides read TGTGCCATATGGTACAGCTATGGCTACACCTTC.

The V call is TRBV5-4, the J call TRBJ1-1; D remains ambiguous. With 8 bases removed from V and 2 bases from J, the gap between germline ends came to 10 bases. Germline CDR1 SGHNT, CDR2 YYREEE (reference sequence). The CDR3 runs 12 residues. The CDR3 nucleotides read TGTGCCAGTAGGGCGGGAAACACTGAAGCTTTCTTT. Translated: CASRAGNTEAFF.

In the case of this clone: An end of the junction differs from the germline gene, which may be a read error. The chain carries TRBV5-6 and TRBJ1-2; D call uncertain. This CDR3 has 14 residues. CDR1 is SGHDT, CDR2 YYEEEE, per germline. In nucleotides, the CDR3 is TGTGCCAGCAGTTTGGGCAGCCAAGACTATGGCTACACCTTC. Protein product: CASSLGSQDYGYTF.

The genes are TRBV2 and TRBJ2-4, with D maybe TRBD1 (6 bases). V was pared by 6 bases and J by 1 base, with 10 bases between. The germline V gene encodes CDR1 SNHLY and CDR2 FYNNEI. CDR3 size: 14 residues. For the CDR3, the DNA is TGTGCCAGCAGCCCTACAGGGGCCAAAAACATTCAGTACTTC. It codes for CASSPTGAKNIQYF.

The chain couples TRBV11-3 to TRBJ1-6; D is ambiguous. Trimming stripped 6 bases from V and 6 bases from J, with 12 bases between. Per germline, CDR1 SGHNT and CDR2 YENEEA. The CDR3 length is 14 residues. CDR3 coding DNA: TGTGCCAGCAGATCAAACTCCGGTAATTCACCCCTCCACTTT. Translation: CASRSNSGNSPLHF.

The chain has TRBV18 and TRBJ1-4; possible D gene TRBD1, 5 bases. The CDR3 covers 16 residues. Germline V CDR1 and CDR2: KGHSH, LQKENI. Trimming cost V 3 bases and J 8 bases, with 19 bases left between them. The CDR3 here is CASSPEVAGRGEKLFF. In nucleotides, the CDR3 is TGTGCCAGCTCACCCGAGGTAGCCGGAAGGGGAGAAAAACTGTTTTTT.

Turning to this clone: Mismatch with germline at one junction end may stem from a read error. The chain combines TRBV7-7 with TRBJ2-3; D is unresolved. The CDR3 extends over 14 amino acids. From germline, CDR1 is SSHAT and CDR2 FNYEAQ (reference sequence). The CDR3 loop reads CASSLSGFTDTQYF. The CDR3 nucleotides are TGTGCTAGCAGCTTATCCGGGTTCACAGATACGCAGTATTTT.

The CDR3 sequence: CASSPGLEADTQYF. The CDR3 DNA sequence: TGTGCCAGCAGCCCGGGACTAGAGGCAGATACGCAGTATTTT. The V and J genes are TRBV7-3 and TRBJ2-3; TRBD2 matches at 8 bases. CDR1 and CDR2 from the germline V gene are SGHTA and FQGTGA. CDR3 size: 14 residues. J lost 4 bases, V lost 5 bases, and 5 bases had no gene match.

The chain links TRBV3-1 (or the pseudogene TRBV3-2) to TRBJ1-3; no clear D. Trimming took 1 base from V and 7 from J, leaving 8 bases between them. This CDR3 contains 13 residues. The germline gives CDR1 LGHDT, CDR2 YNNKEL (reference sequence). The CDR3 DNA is TGTGCCAGCAGCCAAGGTCTGTCGAACACCATATATTTT. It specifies CASSQGLSNTIYF.

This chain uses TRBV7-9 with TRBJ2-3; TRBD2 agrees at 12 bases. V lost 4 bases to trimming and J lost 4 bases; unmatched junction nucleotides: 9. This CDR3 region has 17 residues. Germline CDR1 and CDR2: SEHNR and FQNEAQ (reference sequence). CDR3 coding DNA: TGTGCCAGCAGCTCTCCGACTAGCGGGAGATATGCAGATACGCAGTATTTT. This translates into CASSSPTSGRYADTQYF.

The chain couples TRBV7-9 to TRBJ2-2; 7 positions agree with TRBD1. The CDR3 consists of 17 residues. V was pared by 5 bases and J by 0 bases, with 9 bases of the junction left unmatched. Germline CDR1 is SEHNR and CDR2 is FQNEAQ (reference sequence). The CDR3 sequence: CASSPVDRSANTGELFF. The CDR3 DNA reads TGTGCCAGCAGCCCCGTGGACAGGTCCGCGAACACCGGGGAGCTGTTTTTT. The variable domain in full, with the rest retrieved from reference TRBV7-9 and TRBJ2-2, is DTGVSQNPRHKITKRGQNVTFRCDPISEHNRLYWYRQTLGQGPEFLTYFQNEAQLEKSRLLSDRFSAERPKGSFSTLEIQRTEQGDSAMYLCASSPVDRSANTGELFFGEGSRLTVL.

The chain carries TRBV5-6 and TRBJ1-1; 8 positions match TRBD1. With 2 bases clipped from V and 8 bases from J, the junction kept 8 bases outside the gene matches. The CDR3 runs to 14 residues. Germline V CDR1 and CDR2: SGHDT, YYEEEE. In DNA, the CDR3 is TGTGCCAGCAGCTTCGCCGATGGACAGGGAGAAGCTTTCTTT. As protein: CASSFADGQGEAFF.

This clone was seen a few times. CDR3 in amino acids: CASSPMDRAGYGYTF. The CDR3 DNA sequence: TGTGCCAGCAGCCCGATGGACAGGGCCGGCTATGGCTACACCTTC. The chain couples TRBV3-1 (or the pseudogene TRBV3-2) to TRBJ1-2; 8 bases match TRBD1. Germline V CDR1 and CDR2: LGHDT, YNNKEL (reference sequence). V dropped 4 bases and J dropped 4; count of bases not matched to a gene: 8. The CDR3 covers 15 residues.